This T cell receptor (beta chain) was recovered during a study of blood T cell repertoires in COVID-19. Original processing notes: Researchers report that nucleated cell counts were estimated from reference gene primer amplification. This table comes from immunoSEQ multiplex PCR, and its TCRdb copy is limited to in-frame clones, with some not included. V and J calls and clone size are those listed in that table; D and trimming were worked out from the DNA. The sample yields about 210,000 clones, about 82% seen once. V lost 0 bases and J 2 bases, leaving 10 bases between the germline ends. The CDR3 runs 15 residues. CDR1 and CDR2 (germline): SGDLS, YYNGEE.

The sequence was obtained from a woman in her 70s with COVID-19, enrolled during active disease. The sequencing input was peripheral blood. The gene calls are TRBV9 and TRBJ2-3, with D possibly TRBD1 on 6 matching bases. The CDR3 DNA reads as TGTGCCAGCAGCGTAGAGGGGGACAACACAGATACGCAGTATTTT. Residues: CASSVEGDNTDTQYF.